The 5 T cell receptor beta chains in this list originate from one sample, sequenced in a study of T cells expressing NK-cell markers. No DNA is given; TCRdb re-called the 5' RACE reads and lists each CDR3 protein once. The sample data list about 440,000 distinct CDR3 sequences. The sample comprised blood T cells: a sorted CD56 or NKG2C T cell subset, CD4+ or CD8+ T cells, or bulk PBMC T cells (not recorded which). Receptor source: a woman aged 18 to 75 in good health.

V gene TRBV6-5 combines with J gene TRBJ1-5. The CDR3 is made up of 15 amino acids. Germline-derived CDR1 and CDR2 are MNHEY and SVGAGI. The CDR3 region is CASSYSGLNNQPQHF.

J is TRBJ2-2 and V is TRBV18; the TCRdb call, TRBD1, lacks DNA for checking. This CDR3 has 15 residues. Per germline, CDR1 KGHSH and CDR2 LQKENI. CDR3 region: CASSASRGLGGELFF.

The J gene is TRBJ2-5, the V gene TRBV9; TCRdb names TRBD1, which stays unverified in the absence of DNA. The germline gives CDR1 SGDLS, CDR2 YYNGEE. The CDR3 loop spans 14 amino acids. The CDR3 protein is CASSERGWRETQYF.

J is TRBJ2-7 and V is TRBV6-5; TCRdb outputs TRBD1, but without DNA this stays unchecked. The CDR3 is 12 amino acids. Germline V gives CDR1 MNHEY, CDR2 SVGAGI. This CDR3 reads CASSSPGYEQYF.

CDR3 residues: CASSRSDRSFSYNEQFF. This sequence joins TRBV18 and TRBJ2-1; TCRdb lists TRBD1, though no DNA is available to test this call. CDR1 and CDR2 (germline): KGHSH, LQKENI. The CDR3 sequence is 17 residues long.